These T cell receptor beta chains were read from a single sample in a study of cytomegalovirus exposure and HLA in healthy donors. Clones were sequenced by immunoSEQ multiplex PCR, and TCRdb holds only the in-frame ones, with some missing. Among 200,000 to 250,000 clones, 70% to 85% were seen once, and the ten largest hold 0.58%. Material: PBMCs. These receptors came from a woman aged 40-49 years in good health and CMV-seronegative. Both conserved end residues are part of each CDR3. The D gene is left open where the match is weak. Clone sizes are given selectively: once, few, many, or a class where the clone is expanded.

abundance	v_gene	len	j_gene	d_gene	CDR3aa	CDR3nt
.	TRBV2	13	TRBJ2-7	.	CASSPGYPYEQYF	TGTGCCAGCAGTCCAGGGTACCCCTACGAGCAGTACTTC
.	TRBV11-2	12	TRBJ1-2	.	CASSLAGNGYTF	TGTGCCAGCAGCTTAGCAGGGAACGGCTACACCTTC
.	TRBV9	14	TRBJ1-1	.	CASSVGQTNTEAFF	TGTGCCAGCAGCGTAGGACAGACCAACACTGAAGCTTTCTTT
.	TRBV2	14	TRBJ2-2	TRBD1	CASKSSRGPGELFF	TGTGCCAGCAAAAGTTCCAGGGGGCCCGGGGAGCTGTTTTTT
.	TRBV7-3	14	TRBJ2-5	.	CASSGGGGSETQYF	TGTGCCAGCAGTGGAGGAGGGGGCAGCGAGACCCAGTACTTC
once	TRBV6-5	14	TRBJ2-7	.	CASSLGGNSYEQYF	TGTGCCAGCAGTTTGGGGGGAAACTCCTACGAGCAGTACTTC
.	TRBV28	15	TRBJ1-2	.	CASCPPGGAEYGYTF	TGTGCCAGCTGCCCCCCCGGGGGGGCAGAGTATGGCTACACCTTC
.	TRBV28	14	TRBJ1-4	.	CASSPSYRDEKLFF	TGTGCCAGCAGTCCATCATACAGGGATGAAAAACTGTTTTTT
.	TRBV7-3	15	TRBJ2-3	.	CASSSDSFSTDTQYF	TGTGCCAGCAGCTCCGACAGCTTTAGCACAGATACGCAGTATTTT
.	TRBV9	15	TRBJ2-7	TRBD1	CASSASGQGAWEQYF	TGTGCCAGCAGCGCCTCGGGACAGGGGGCTTGGGAGCAGTACTTC
.	TRBV12-5	11	TRBJ1-1	.	CASGRDTEAFF	TGTGCTAGTGGGCGGGACACTGAAGCTTTCTTT
.	TRBV5-1	15	TRBJ2-7	TRBD1	CASSPGQGRVYEQYF	TGCGCCAGCAGCCCAGGACAGGGTCGGGTCTACGAGCAGTACTTC
.	TRBV5-4	11	TRBJ1-2	.	CASSGGSGYTF	TGTGCCAGCAGCGGAGGAAGCGGCTACACCTTC
.	TRBV18	16	TRBJ2-5	TRBD2	CASSPRIAGNQETQYF	TGTGCCAGCTCACCTAGGATAGCGGGGAACCAAGAGACCCAGTACTTC
.	TRBV2	16	TRBJ2-2	.	CASSEARAAGTGELFF	TGTGCCAGCAGTGAAGCGCGGGCCGCAGGCACCGGGGAGCTGTTTTTT
few	TRBV7-2	13	TRBJ2-5	.	CASSLESAGTQYF	TGTGCCAGCAGCTTAGAGTCTGCGGGGACCCAGTACTTC
.	TRBV9	14	TRBJ2-7	TRBD1	CASSVGQGAYEQYF	TGTGCCAGCAGCGTAGGGCAGGGGGCTTACGAGCAGTACTTC
.	TRBV9	15	TRBJ1-3	.	CASSPTLSSGNTIYF	TGTGCCAGCAGCCCGACTCTTAGCTCTGGAAACACCATATATTTT
.	TRBV7-3	18	TRBJ2-7	TRBD2	CASSSPRTSGGRVYEQYF	TGTGCCAGCAGCTCCCCGAGGACTAGCGGGGGAAGGGTCTACGAGCAGTACTTC
few	TRBV10-3	16	TRBJ1-4	.	CAISEVFGSTNEKLFF	TGTGCCATCAGTGAGGTTTTCGGGTCAACTAATGAAAAACTGTTTTTT
.	TRBV9	16	TRBJ2-1	TRBD2	CASSVSTSGVPSEQFF	TGTGCCAGCAGCGTCAGTACTAGCGGGGTACCCAGTGAGCAGTTCTTC
.	TRBV13	14	TRBJ2-3	.	CASSLGLVADTQYF	TGTGCCAGCAGCTTAGGCTTGGTAGCAGATACGCAGTATTTT
.	TRBV30	15	TRBJ1-6	TRBD1	CAWSFRDRDFSPLHF	TGTGCCTGGAGTTTTCGGGACAGGGATTTTTCACCCCTCCACTTT
.	TRBV30	13	TRBJ2-3	.	CAWSRGPTDTQYF	TGTGCCTGGAGTCGAGGGCCCACAGATACGCAGTATTTT
.	TRBV19	14	TRBJ1-3	.	CASSIRTDGNTIYF	TGTGCCAGTAGTATAAGAACAGACGGAAACACCATATATTTT
.	TRBV28	14	TRBJ2-3	.	CASSFPAGTDTQYF	TGTGCCAGCAGTTTTCCCGCAGGGACAGATACGCAGTATTTT
.	TRBV27	19	TRBJ2-6	TRBD1	CASSSPFRDRGTGANVLTF	TGTGCCAGCAGTTCCCCCTTCCGGGACAGGGGTACCGGGGCCAACGTCCTGACTTTC
.	TRBV6-6	14	TRBJ1-4	TRBD1	CASSSGQGKEKLFF	TGTGCCAGCAGTTCCGGACAGGGTAAAGAAAAACTGTTTTTT
once	TRBV5-4	16	TRBJ2-5	TRBD2	CASSTGTSGVQETQYF	TGTGCCAGCAGCACCGGGACTAGCGGGGTGCAGGAGACCCAGTACTTC
.	TRBV30	15	TRBJ2-1	TRBD2	CAWSNTLAGYNEQFF	TGTGCCTGGAGTAATACTCTAGCGGGCTACAATGAGCAGTTCTTC
.	TRBV2	14	TRBJ2-7	TRBD1	CASSEQGDLYEQYF	TGTGCCAGCAGTGAACAGGGGGACCTTTACGAGCAGTACTTC
.	TRBV18	13	TRBJ1-5	.	CASSPDRNQPQHF	TGTGCCAGCTCCCCTGACAGAAATCAGCCCCAGCATTTT
.	TRBV6-4	15	TRBJ2-3	TRBD2	CASSELAGGPDTQYF	TGTGCCAGCAGTGAACTAGCGGGGGGGCCGGATACGCAGTATTTT
.	TRBV14	14	TRBJ2-5	TRBD1	CASSPTGGRATQYF	TGTGCCAGCAGCCCAACAGGGGGCAGGGCGACCCAGTACTTC
.	TRBV7-2	15	TRBJ1-1	TRBD1	CASSPRQGSHTEAFF	TGTGCCAGCAGCCCCAGACAGGGGTCCCACACTGAAGCTTTCTTT
.	TRBV7-2	17	TRBJ1-1	TRBD1	CASRPIDRGGLNTEAFF	TGTGCCAGCAGACCTATCGACAGGGGAGGCCTGAACACTGAAGCTTTCTTT
.	TRBV7-6	15	TRBJ1-5	TRBD1	CASSPGQGTNQPQHF	TGTGCCAGCAGCCCAGGACAGGGCACCAATCAGCCCCAGCATTTT
.	TRBV6-5	16	TRBJ1-3	.	CASSYSAMSSGNTIYF	TGTGCCAGCAGTTACTCCGCGATGAGCTCTGGAAACACCATATATTTT
.	TRBV4-2	13	TRBJ2-1	.	CASSQDPGSEQFF	TGTGCCAGCAGCCAAGATCCGGGTAGTGAGCAGTTCTTC
once	TRBV15	17	TRBJ1-5	TRBD1	CATSESFTGGSQQPQHF	TGTGCCACCAGCGAGTCCTTCACAGGGGGGTCCCAACAGCCCCAGCATTTT
.	TRBV5-1	15	TRBJ2-7	TRBD2	CASSRGLAGTYEQYF	TGCGCCAGCAGCCGTGGACTAGCGGGGACCTACGAGCAGTACTTC
.	TRBV29-1	14	TRBJ2-1	.	CSVRGGGPHNEQFF	TGCAGCGTTCGAGGCGGCGGGCCTCACAATGAGCAGTTCTTC
.	TRBV9	16	TRBJ2-2	TRBD1	CASSAPGQGAAGELFF	TGTGCCAGCAGCGCCCCGGGACAGGGGGCTGCCGGGGAGCTGTTTTTT
.	TRBV5-1	14	TRBJ1-1	TRBD1	CASSSKGTVTEAFF	TGCGCCAGCAGCTCTAAAGGGACAGTCACTGAAGCTTTCTTT
.	TRBV12-5	16	TRBJ2-2	TRBD2	CASGLSTSGGDGELFF	TGTGCTAGTGGTTTGTCCACTAGCGGGGGGGACGGGGAGCTGTTTTTT